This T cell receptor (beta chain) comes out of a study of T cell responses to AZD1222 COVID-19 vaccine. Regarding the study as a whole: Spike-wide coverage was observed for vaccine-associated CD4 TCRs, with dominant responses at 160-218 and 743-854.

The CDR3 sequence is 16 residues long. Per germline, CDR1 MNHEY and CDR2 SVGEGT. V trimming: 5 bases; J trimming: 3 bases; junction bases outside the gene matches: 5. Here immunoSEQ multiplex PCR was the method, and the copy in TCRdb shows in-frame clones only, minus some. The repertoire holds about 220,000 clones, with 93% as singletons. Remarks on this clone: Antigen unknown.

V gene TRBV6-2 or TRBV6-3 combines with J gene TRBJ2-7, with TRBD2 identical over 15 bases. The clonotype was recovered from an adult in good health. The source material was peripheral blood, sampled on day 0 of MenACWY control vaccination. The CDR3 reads CASSGGTSGGRYEQYF. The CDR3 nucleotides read TGTGCCAGCAGTGGAGGGACTAGCGGGGGGCGCTACGAGCAGTACTTC.